Below are 28 T cell receptor beta chains sequenced from a single sample in a study of cytomegalovirus exposure and HLA in healthy donors. PCR employed 60 Vbeta and 13 Jbeta primers. Method: immunoSEQ multiplex PCR; TCRdb's copy keeps in-frame clones and lacks some. The table shows 150,000 or so clones, with roughly 70% occurring only once. The specimen sequenced was PBMCs. These receptors all stem from a girl aged 10 to 17 in good health and CMV-seronegative.

This chain joins TRBV10-2 and TRBJ1-1, with a possible D match to TRBD1 (6 bases). The CDR3 is 14 residues long. V was cut by 4 bases and J by 4 bases, with 13 bases left in between. Per germline, CDR1 WSHSY and CDR2 SAAADI. CDR3 coding DNA: TGCGCCAGCAGTGTAAGGGGGAGAGTCACTGAAGCTTTCTTT. Protein product: CASSVRGRVTEAFF.

The sample holds a few counts of this clone. This rearrangement joins TRBV7-8 to TRBJ2-7; TRBD1 matches 10 bases. Per the germline V gene, CDR1 is SGHVS and CDR2 is FQNEAQ. V was clipped by 5 bases and J by 5 bases; unmatched bases: 15. The CDR3 has 17 residues. The DNA of the CDR3 is TGTGCCAGCAGCCCCCCGCCGGGACAGGGGATCGGGAACGAGCAGTACTTC. It translates to CASSPPPGQGIGNEQYF.

The CDR3 bases are TGCAGCGTTGTTCCGGGACAGAGCACCGGGGAGCTGTTTTTT. Translation: CSVVPGQSTGELFF. The chain has TRBV29-1 and TRBJ2-2; 7 bases line up with TRBD1. The trim removed 4 bases at V and 4 bases at J, leaving 6 bases unmatched. Looked up from germline, CDR1 is SQVTM and CDR2 is ANQGSEA. This CDR3 comprises 14 residues.

J is TRBJ2-3 and V is TRBV6-5; the D is unclear. This CDR3 contains 12 residues. The ends were cut back, 6 bases at V and 6 bases at J, with 10 bases in the middle. Looked up from germline, CDR1 is MNHEY and CDR2 is SVGAGI. The DNA of the CDR3 is TGTGCCAGCAGATCGGCGGTGGATACGCAGTATTTT. This codes for CASRSAVDTQYF.

In its sample, this clone was seen once. V usage is TRBV27 and J usage is TRBJ2-5, with a tentative D call TRBD2 (5 bases). This CDR3 has 11 residues. Germline V CDR1 and CDR2: MNHEY, SMNVEV (reference sequence). V lost 9 bases and J lost 2, with 7 bases in between. CDR3 in DNA: TGTGCCAGAGGCGGGCAAGAGACCCAGTACTTC. Protein: CARGGQETQYF.

This clone was recorded a few times. The chain links TRBV5-5 to TRBJ2-1, with D perhaps TRBD2 (6 bases). The CDR3 is 16 amino acids. Germline V CDR1 and CDR2: SGHKS, YYEKEE (reference sequence). The ends were cut back, 3 bases at V and 7 bases at J, with 20 bases in the middle. CDR3: CASSSLHSGRGNEQFF. The DNA of the CDR3 is TGTGCCAGCAGCTCCCTGCATTCGGGACGGGGGAATGAGCAGTTCTTC. The full variable domain, completed using reference TRBV5-5 and TRBJ2-1, is DAGVTQSPTHLIKTRGQQVTLRCSPISGHKSVSWYQQVLGQGPQFIFQYYEKEERGRGNFPDRFSARQFPNYSSELNVNALLLGDSALYLCASSSLHSGRGNEQFFGPGTRLTVL.

The chain carries TRBV5-1 and TRBJ2-3, with unresolved D. The CDR3 has 14 amino acids. The germline V gene encodes CDR1 SGHRS and CDR2 YFSETQ. V lost 0 bases to trimming and J lost 4 bases, with 9 bases between them. CDR3 loop: CASSLDRSPDTQYF. DNA of the CDR3: TGCGCCAGCAGCTTGGATCGTAGCCCAGATACGCAGTATTTT.

This clone was recorded a few times. V and J are TRBV7-9 and TRBJ1-6, with 9 bases matching TRBD1. The CDR3 loop spans 19 amino acids. Looked up from germline, CDR1 is SEHNR and CDR2 is FQNEAQ (reference sequence). V was pared by 4 bases and J by 5 bases, with 15 bases of the junction left unmatched. The CDR3: CASSSFPRRQGDHNSPLHF. For the CDR3, the DNA is TGTGCCAGCAGCTCCTTCCCGAGGAGACAGGGGGATCATAATTCACCCCTCCACTTT.

This chain joins TRBV18 and TRBJ1-5, with 8 bases aligning to TRBD1. Looked up from germline, CDR1 is KGHSH and CDR2 is LQKENI. The CDR3 has 17 residues. With 5 bases clipped from V and 6 bases from J, the junction kept 15 bases outside the gene matches. DNA for the CDR3: TGTGCCAGCTCATCTGGACCGGGACAGGTGGGGGGTCAGCCCCAGCATTTT. It yields the protein CASSSGPGQVGGQPQHF.

The chain combines TRBV15 with TRBJ1-4; possible D gene TRBD1, 6 bases. V lost 0 bases and J 8 bases, leaving 16 bases between the germline ends. The CDR3 length is 16 residues. Per germline, CDR1 LNHNV and CDR2 YYDKDF (reference sequence). CDR3 nucleotides: TGTGCCACCAGCAGAGATAGGGCAGGGGAGAGGGAAAAACTGTTTTTT. Encoded protein: CATSRDRAGEREKLFF.

This chain joins TRBV2 and TRBJ1-6, with D perhaps TRBD1 (6 bases). Trimming pared 6 bases from V and 8 bases from J, leaving 14 bases between. This CDR3 region has 14 residues. Germline loops: CDR1 SNHLY, CDR2 FYNNEI. CDR3 amino acids: CASRRQVVDSPLHF. The CDR3 DNA reads as TGTGCCAGCAGGAGACAGGTCGTGGATTCACCCCTCCACTTT.

This sequence joins TRBV14 and TRBJ1-6, with D uncertain. Germline CDR1 and CDR2: SGHDN and FVKESK. Trimming stripped 4 bases from V and 5 bases from J, with 12 bases between. CDR3 length equals 15 residues. The DNA of the CDR3 is TGTGCCAGCAGCCGGAGGGCCCCTGATAATTCACCCCTCCACTTT. Its protein is CASSRRAPDNSPLHF.

This sequence joins TRBV7-9 and TRBJ2-7, with D maybe TRBD1 (6 bases). The CDR3 covers 13 residues. The germline gives CDR1 SEHNR, CDR2 FQNEAQ (reference sequence). With 5 bases removed from V and 5 bases from J, the gap between germline ends came to 13 bases. CDR3 residues: CASSPDWDNEQYF. CDR3 sequence (DNA): TGTGCCAGCAGCCCGGACTGGGACAACGAGCAGTACTTC.

The chain has TRBV7-6 and TRBJ1-1; TRBD1 aligns across 9 bases. The germline gives CDR1 SGHVS, CDR2 FNYEAQ. The CDR3 loop spans 15 amino acids. The trim removed 9 bases at V and 5 bases at J, leaving 13 bases unmatched. This CDR3 is CASTSGTGYGTEAFF. The CDR3 region has the DNA TGTGCCAGTACCTCGGGGACAGGGTACGGGACTGAAGCTTTCTTT.

The chain carries TRBV15 and TRBJ2-7; 8 positions agree with TRBD1. Germline CDR1 reads LNHNV; CDR2 reads YYDKDF (reference sequence). V was clipped by 6 bases and J by 3 bases; unmatched bases: 7. The CDR3 totals 14 residues. The CDR3 loop reads CATSTGDRGYEQYF. Written as DNA, the CDR3 is TGTGCCACCAGTACCGGCGACAGGGGCTACGAGCAGTACTTC.

This clone was recorded only once. The CDR3 bases are TGTGCCAGCATGCGGGTCTATAATTCACCCCTCCACTTT. Residues: CASMRVYNSPLHF. The gene calls are TRBV27 and TRBJ1-6; unclear D gene. CDR1 is MNHEY and CDR2 is SMNVEV in the germline V gene (reference sequence). The CDR3 loop spans 13 amino acids. Trimming left V 7 bases short and J 3 bases short, with 7 bases between.

The CDR3 nucleotides read TGTGCCAGCAGCCCAGGAACAGGGACCCTTGAGTACTTC. This encodes CASSPGTGTLEYF. The chain employs TRBV7-9 and TRBJ2-7; a possible D gene is TRBD1 (6 bases). Germline CDR1 SEHNR, CDR2 FQNEAQ (reference sequence). CDR3 length equals 13 residues. The V end was cut by 5 bases, the J end by 11 bases, with 19 bases between.

The rearrangement links TRBV6-5 to TRBJ1-1; a possible D gene is TRBD1 (6 bases). With 0 bases removed from V and 2 bases from J, the gap between germline ends came to 10 bases. There are 15 residues in the CDR3. Germline CDR1 is MNHEY and CDR2 is SVGAGI. The CDR3 here is CASSYSAGVNTEAFF. In nucleotides, the CDR3 is TGTGCCAGCAGTTACTCCGCAGGGGTTAACACTGAAGCTTTCTTT.

The chain links TRBV7-9 to TRBJ1-1; tentative D call: TRBD1 (5 bases). Germline-derived CDR1 and CDR2 are SEHNR and FQNEAQ (reference sequence). The CDR3 has 15 residues. With 4 bases removed from V and 1 base from J, the gap between germline ends came to 13 bases. The CDR3 DNA reads TGTGCCAGCAGCTCTACAGGCGACCCGAACACTGAAGCTTTCTTT. Its protein is CASSSTGDPNTEAFF.

The chain couples TRBV7-9 to TRBJ1-4; D unresolved. This CDR3 has 14 amino acids. The V and J ends lost 7 bases and 5 bases respectively, with 14 bases between them. The germline gives CDR1 SEHNR, CDR2 FQNEAQ (reference sequence). The CDR3 DNA is TGTGCCAGCATCCTCTCTGGGGAGAATGAAAAACTGTTTTTT. Amino acid sequence: CASILSGENEKLFF. Combining the CDR3 with reference TRBV7-9 and TRBJ1-4 gives the whole variable domain DTGVSQNPRHKITKRGQNVTFRCDPISEHNRLYWYRQTLGQGPEFLTYFQNEAQLEKSRLLSDRFSAERPKGSFSTLEIQRTEQGDSAMYLCASILSGENEKLFFGSGTQLSVL.

V usage is TRBV28 and J usage is TRBJ1-1; 10 bases fit TRBD1. V gave up 6 bases and J gave up 11 bases; unmatched junction bases: 15. This CDR3 region has 15 residues. Germline CDR1 MDHEN, CDR2 SYDVKM. CDR3: CASRQQDRGATGAFF. In DNA form, the CDR3 reads TGTGCCAGCAGACAACAGGACAGGGGGGCGACGGGGGCTTTCTTT.

This clone occurred a few times. This rearrangement joins TRBV2 to TRBJ2-2; D might be TRBD1 (5 bases). This CDR3 contains 13 residues. Deletions cut 5 bases from V and 5 bases from J, with 9 bases between. Germline-derived CDR1 and CDR2 are SNHLY and FYNNEI. Here the CDR3 reads CASSQGFTGELFF. CDR3 DNA sequence: TGTGCCAGCAGTCAGGGTTTTACCGGGGAGCTGTTTTTT.

J is TRBJ2-5 and V is TRBV7-3; no clear D. The CDR3 is made up of 14 amino acids. The V gene's germline CDR1 is SGHTA and CDR2 FQGTGA. V lost 0 bases and J lost 0, with 5 bases in between. The CDR3 here is CASSLTTDQETQYF. In DNA, the CDR3 is TGTGCCAGCAGCTTAACTACAGACCAAGAGACCCAGTACTTC.

This chain uses TRBV5-8 with TRBJ2-5, with a tentative D call TRBD1 (5 bases). V lost 6 bases to trimming and J lost 4 bases, with 16 bases between them. This CDR3 is built from 14 residues. Per germline, CDR1 SGHTS and CDR2 YDEGEE. The CDR3 region has the DNA TGTGCCAGCACCTTTACGCAGGGTGGAGAGACCCAGTACTTC. As protein: CASTFTQGGETQYF.

V usage is TRBV7-2 and J usage is TRBJ2-7; 7 nucleotides match TRBD2. Germline V gene lookup returns CDR1 SGHTA and CDR2 FQGNSA. CDR3 length equals 14 residues. V lost 5 bases, J lost 4 bases, and 8 bases stayed unmatched. CDR3 DNA: TGTGCCAGCAGCGAGCGGGGCAGGAGATACGAGCAGTACTTC. It codes for CASSERGRRYEQYF.

The chain carries TRBV5-8 and TRBJ2-4; 8 nucleotides agree with TRBD1. Per germline, CDR1 SGHTS and CDR2 YDEGEE. Unmatched junction bases numbered 14, after V lost 6 bases and J lost 6 bases. There are 16 residues in the CDR3. CDR3 in amino acids: CASTREPDRVGNIQYF. The DNA of the CDR3 is TGTGCCAGCACCAGGGAACCGGACAGGGTGGGAAACATTCAGTACTTC.

CDR3 protein: CASSQDGAGGLPHTQYF. CDR3 sequence (DNA): TGCGCCAGCAGCCAAGATGGGGCGGGGGGGCTCCCACATACGCAGTATTTT. The chain carries TRBV4-1 and TRBJ2-3; the match to TRBD2 covers 9 bases. CDR1 MGHRA and CDR2 YSYEKL come from the germline V gene. CDR3 length equals 17 residues. V shed 0 bases and J 7 bases; nucleotides not matched to a gene: 11.

This clone turned up a few times. The V and J genes are TRBV19 and TRBJ2-7; 7 bases fit TRBD1. J gave up 5 bases and V 4 bases, and 11 bases lay outside the gene matches. CDR3 size: 15 residues. CDR1 is LNHDA and CDR2 is SQIVND in the germline V gene (reference sequence). The CDR3 DNA sequence: TGTGCCAGTAGTACCGGGACAGCCCTTATGAACGAGCAGTACTTC. This sequence encodes CASSTGTALMNEQYF. Variable domain in full (rest from reference TRBV19 and TRBJ2-7): DGGITQSPKYLFRKEGQNVTLSCEQNLNHDAMYWYRQDPGQGLRLIYYSQIVNDFQKGDIAEGYSVSREKKESFPLTVTSAQKNPTAFYLCASSTGTALMNEQYFGPGTRLTVT.